Below, one T cell receptor beta chain is given with its context. This entry belongs to a study of blood T cell repertoires in COVID-19. CDR3 length: 15 residues. Germline values: CDR1 SGHDT, CDR2 YYEEEE. The junction had 8 bases not matched to a gene; V was cut back by 4 bases and J by 2 bases. Sequencing was performed with immunoSEQ multiplex PCR; in TCRdb, only in-frame clones are kept and a portion is missing. The table includes fewer than 300,000 clones, 81% detected once. This rearrangement joins TRBV5-6 to TRBJ2-7, with 8 bases aligning to TRBD1. Sequencing was done on a sample of peripheral blood. This receptor was obtained from a woman aged 55-69 years with active or convalescent COVID-19. Written as DNA, the CDR3 is TGTGCCAGCAGCCAAACCGGGACAGGAGCCTACGAGCAGTACTTC. It translates to CASSQTGTGAYEQYF.